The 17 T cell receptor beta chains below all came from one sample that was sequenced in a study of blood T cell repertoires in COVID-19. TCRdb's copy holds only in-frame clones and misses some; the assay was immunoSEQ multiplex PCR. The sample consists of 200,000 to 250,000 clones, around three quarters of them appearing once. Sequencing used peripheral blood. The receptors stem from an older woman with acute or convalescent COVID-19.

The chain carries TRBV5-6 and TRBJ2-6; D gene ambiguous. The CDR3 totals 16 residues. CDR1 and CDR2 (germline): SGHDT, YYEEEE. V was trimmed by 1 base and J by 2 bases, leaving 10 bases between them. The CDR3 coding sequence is TGTGCCAGCAGCTTGCGCAGAACTACTGGGGCCAACGTCCTGACTTTC. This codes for CASSLRRTTGANVLTF. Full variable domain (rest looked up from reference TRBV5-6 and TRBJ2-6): DAGVTQSPTHLIKTRGQQVTLRCSPKSGHDTVSWYQQALGQGPQFIFQYYEEEERQRGNFPDRFSGHQFPNYSSELNVNALLLGDSALYLCASSLRRTTGANVLTFGAGSRLTVL.

CDR3 nucleotide sequence: TGTGCCAGCAGCCCTCAGGGGGAAACGCAGTATTTT. As protein: CASSPQGETQYF. The J gene is TRBJ2-3, the V gene TRBV7-4; 7 bases map to TRBD1. This CDR3 region has 12 residues. Trimming cost V 5 bases and J 9 bases; bases outside gene matches: 5. Per the germline V gene, CDR1 is SGHVT and CDR2 is SQSDAQ.

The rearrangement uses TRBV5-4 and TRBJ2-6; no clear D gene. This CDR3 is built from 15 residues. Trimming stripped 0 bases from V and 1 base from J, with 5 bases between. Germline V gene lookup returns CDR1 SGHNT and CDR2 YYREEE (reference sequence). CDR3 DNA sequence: TGTGCCAGCAGCTTGGCCCCATCTGGGGCCAACGTCCTGACTTTC. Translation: CASSLAPSGANVLTF.

The CDR3 region has the DNA TGTGCCAGCAGACAAATCTCTGGGGCCAACGTCCTGACTTTC. Protein sequence: CASRQISGANVLTF. This chain joins TRBV11-2 and TRBJ2-6; no clear D. This CDR3 has 14 residues. Trimming shortened V by 6 bases and J by 0 bases, and 6 bases separated the two germline ends. CDR1 and CDR2 from the germline V gene are SGHAT and FQNNGV.

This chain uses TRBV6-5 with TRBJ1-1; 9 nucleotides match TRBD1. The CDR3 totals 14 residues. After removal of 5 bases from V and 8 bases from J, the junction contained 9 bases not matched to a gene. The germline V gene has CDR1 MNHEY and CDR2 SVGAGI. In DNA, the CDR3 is TGTGCCAGCAGTAAGGGACAGGGCGGAGAAGAAGCTTTCTTT. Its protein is CASSKGQGGEEAFF.

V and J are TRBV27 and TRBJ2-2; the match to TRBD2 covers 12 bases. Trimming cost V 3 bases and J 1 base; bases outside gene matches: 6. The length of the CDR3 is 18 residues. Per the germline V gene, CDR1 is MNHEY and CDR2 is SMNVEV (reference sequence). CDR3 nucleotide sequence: TGTGCCAGCAGTTTCCGGACTAGCGGGGAACTGAACACCGGGGAGCTGTTTTTT. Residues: CASSFRTSGELNTGELFF.

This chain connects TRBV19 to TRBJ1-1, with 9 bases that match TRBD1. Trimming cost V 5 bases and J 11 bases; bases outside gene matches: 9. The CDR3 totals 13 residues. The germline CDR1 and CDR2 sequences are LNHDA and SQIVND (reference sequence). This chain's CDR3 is CASSLTGTGFAFF. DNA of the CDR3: TGTGCCAGTAGTTTGACCGGGACAGGGTTCGCTTTCTTT.

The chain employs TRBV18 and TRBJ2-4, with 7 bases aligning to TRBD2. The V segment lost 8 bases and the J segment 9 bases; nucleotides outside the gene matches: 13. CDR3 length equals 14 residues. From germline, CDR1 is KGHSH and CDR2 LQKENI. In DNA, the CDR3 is TGTGCCAGCAAAACGGGGAGGGGCACGGGCATTCAGTACTTC. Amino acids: CASKTGRGTGIQYF.

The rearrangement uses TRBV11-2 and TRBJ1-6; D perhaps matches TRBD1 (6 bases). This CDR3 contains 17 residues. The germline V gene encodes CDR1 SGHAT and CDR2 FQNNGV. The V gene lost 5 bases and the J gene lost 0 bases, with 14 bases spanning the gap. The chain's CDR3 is CASSLGHLSSYNSPLHF. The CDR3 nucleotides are TGTGCCAGCAGCCTGGGACATCTGAGCTCCTATAATTCACCCCTCCACTTT.

CDR3 in amino acids: CASRETQVSVETQYF. The CDR3 DNA sequence: TGTGCCAGCCGAGAAACCCAGGTGTCGGTAGAGACCCAGTACTTC. The chain is built from TRBV19 and TRBJ2-5, with D unclear. CDR3 length: 15 amino acids. Per the germline V gene, CDR1 is LNHDA and CDR2 is SQIVND (reference sequence). V was pared by 9 bases and J by 4 bases, with 21 bases between.

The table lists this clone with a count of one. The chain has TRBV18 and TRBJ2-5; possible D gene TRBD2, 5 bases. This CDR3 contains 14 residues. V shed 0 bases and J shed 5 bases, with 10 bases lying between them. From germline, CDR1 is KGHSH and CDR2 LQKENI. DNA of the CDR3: TGTGCCAGCTCACCACCGAACAGAGGGGAGACCCAGTACTTC. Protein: CASSPPNRGETQYF. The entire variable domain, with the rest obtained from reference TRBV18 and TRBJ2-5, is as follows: NAGVMQNPRHLVRRRGQEARLRCSPMKGHSHVYWYRQLPEEGLKFMVYLQKENIIDESGMPKERFSAEFPKEGPSILRIQQVVRGDSAAYFCASSPPNRGETQYFGPGTRLLVL.

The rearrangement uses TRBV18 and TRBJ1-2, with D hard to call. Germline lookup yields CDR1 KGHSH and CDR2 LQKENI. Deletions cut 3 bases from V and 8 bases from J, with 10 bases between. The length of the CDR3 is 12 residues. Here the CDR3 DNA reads TGTGCCAGCTCACCCAGCGAAGGAGGCTACACCTTC. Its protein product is CASSPSEGGYTF.

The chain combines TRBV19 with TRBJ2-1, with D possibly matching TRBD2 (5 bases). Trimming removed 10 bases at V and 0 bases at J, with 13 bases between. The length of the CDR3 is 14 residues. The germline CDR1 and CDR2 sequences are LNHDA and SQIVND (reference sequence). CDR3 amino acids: CATIREGSYNEQFF. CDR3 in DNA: TGTGCCACCATCCGGGAAGGCTCCTACAATGAGCAGTTCTTC.

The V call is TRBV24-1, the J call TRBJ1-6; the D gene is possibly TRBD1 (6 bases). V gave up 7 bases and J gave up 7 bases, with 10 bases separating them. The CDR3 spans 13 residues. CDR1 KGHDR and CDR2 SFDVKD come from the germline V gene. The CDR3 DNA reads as TGTGCCACCAGGGGGGCGTCGAATTCACCCCTCCACTTT. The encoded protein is CATRGASNSPLHF.

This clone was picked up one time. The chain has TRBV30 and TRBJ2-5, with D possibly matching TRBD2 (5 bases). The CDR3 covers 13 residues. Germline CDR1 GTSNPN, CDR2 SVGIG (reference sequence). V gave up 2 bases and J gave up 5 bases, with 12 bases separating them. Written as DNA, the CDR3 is TGTGCCTGGAGTACGGGGATTCGGGAGACCCAGTACTTC. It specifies CAWSTGIRETQYF. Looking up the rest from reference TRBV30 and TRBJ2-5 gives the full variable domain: SQTIHQWPATLVQPVGSPLSLECTVEGTSNPNLYWYRQAAGRGLQLLFYSVGIGQISSEVPQNLSASRPQDRQFILSSKKLLLSDSGFYLCAWSTGIRETQYFGPGTRLLVL.

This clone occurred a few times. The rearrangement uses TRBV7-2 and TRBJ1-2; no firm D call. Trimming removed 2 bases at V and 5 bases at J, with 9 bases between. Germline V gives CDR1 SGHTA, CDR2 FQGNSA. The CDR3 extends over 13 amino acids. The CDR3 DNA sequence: TGTGCCAGCAGCTTAAACACAGATTATGGCTACACCTTC. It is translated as CASSLNTDYGYTF.

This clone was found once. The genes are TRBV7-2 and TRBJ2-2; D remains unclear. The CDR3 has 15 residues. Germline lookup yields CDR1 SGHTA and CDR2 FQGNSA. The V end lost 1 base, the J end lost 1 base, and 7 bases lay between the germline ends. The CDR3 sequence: CASSLDSGNTGELFF. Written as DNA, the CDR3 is TGTGCCAGCAGCTTAGATTCAGGGAACACCGGGGAGCTGTTTTTT.